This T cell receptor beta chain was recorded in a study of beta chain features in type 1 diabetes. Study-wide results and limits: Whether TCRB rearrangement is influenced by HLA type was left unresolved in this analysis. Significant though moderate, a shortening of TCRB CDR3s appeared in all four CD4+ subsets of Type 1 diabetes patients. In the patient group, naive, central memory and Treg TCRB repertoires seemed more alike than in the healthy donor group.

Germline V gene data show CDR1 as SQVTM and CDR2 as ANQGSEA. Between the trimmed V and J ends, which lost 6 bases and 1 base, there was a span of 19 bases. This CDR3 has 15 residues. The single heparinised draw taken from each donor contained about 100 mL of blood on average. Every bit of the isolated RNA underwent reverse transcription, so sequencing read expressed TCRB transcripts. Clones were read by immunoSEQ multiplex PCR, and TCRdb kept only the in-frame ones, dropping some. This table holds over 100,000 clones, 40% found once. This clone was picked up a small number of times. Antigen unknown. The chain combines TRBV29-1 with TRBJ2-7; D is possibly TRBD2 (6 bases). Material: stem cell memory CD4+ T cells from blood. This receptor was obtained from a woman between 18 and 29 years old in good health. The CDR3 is CSVAPRSGVSYEQYF. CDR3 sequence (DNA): TGCAGCGTCGCACCACGTAGCGGAGTTTCCTACGAGCAGTACTTC.